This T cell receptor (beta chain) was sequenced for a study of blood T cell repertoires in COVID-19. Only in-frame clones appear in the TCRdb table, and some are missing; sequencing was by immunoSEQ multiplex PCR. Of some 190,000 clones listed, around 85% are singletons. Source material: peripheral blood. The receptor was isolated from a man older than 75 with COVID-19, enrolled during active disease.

Here the CDR3 DNA reads TGTGCCAGCAGCACCAGGACAGGGTCCGTCGGGGAGCTGTTTTTT. Its translation: CASSTRTGSVGELFF. V is TRBV7-2 and J is TRBJ2-2; 8 positions agree with TRBD1. The CDR3 consists of 15 residues. The V gene's germline CDR1 is SGHTA and CDR2 FQGNSA. J lost 7 bases, V lost 5 bases, and 9 bases had no gene match. Together with reference TRBV7-2 and TRBJ2-2, the CDR3 gives the full variable domain: GAGVSQSPSNKVTEKGKDVELRCDPISGHTALYWYRQSLGQGLEFLIYFQGNSAPDKSGLPSDRFSAERTGGSVSTLTIQRTQQEDSAVYLCASSTRTGSVGELFFGEGSRLTVL.